A selection of T cell receptor beta chains follows, all from one sample in a study. TCRdb fed the RT-PCR reads into MiXCR, producing one record per CDR3 protein. Among more than 550,000 distinct CDR3 sequences, 12% to 15% were seen once, and the ten largest hold about 3.9%. The sequencing input was memory CD4+ T cells from blood. Receptors originate from a female donor in good health, serving as a healthy control. The CDR3 runs from the conserved cysteine through the conserved F or W. A D gene is named only where the DNA matches it firmly. Expanded clones are given a class, and other clones once, few, many or no size at all.

J gene: TRBJ1-4
D gene: TRBD1
V gene: TRBV12-3/TRBV12-4
clone size: many
CDR3 protein: CASSPTGTGNEKLFF
CDR3 DNA: TGTGCCAGCAGTCCGACCGGGACAGGGAATGAAAAACTGTTTTTT

J gene: TRBJ1-2
D gene: TRBD1
V gene: TRBV7-9
clone size: .
CDR3 protein: CASSLVQGQNYGYTF
CDR3 DNA: TGTGCCAGCAGCTTGGTACAGGGGCAGAACTATGGCTACACCTTC

J gene: TRBJ1-1
D gene: .
V gene: TRBV29-1
clone size: few
CDR3 protein: CSVEDGLAFF
CDR3 DNA: TGCAGCGTTGAAGACGGGTTAGCTTTCTTT

J gene: TRBJ1-2
D gene: TRBD1
V gene: TRBV5-1
clone size: many
CDR3 protein: CASRTRDRGRLEDGYTF
CDR3 DNA: TGCGCCAGCAGAACCCGGGACAGGGGGCGCCTTGAGGACGGCTACACCTTC

J gene: TRBJ2-1
D gene: TRBD2
V gene: TRBV20-1
clone size: few
CDR3 protein: CSATPPGLAWSSYNEQFF
CDR3 DNA: TGCAGTGCTACACCGCCGGGACTAGCGTGGAGCTCCTACAATGAGCAGTTCTTC

J gene: TRBJ1-5
D gene: .
V gene: TRBV5-1
clone size: many
CDR3 protein: CASSLGNVNSNQPQHF
CDR3 DNA: TGCGCCAGCAGCTTGGGGAATGTTAATAGCAATCAGCCCCAGCATTTT

J gene: TRBJ2-7
D gene: TRBD2
V gene: TRBV5-1
clone size: few
CDR3 protein: CASSPRDYPRYEQYF
CDR3 DNA: TGCGCCAGCAGCCCCCGGGACTATCCACGCTACGAGCAGTACTTC

J gene: TRBJ1-1
D gene: .
V gene: TRBV6-5
clone size: .
CDR3 protein: CASSGVNTEAFF
CDR3 DNA: TGTGCCAGCTCCGGAGTGAACACTGAAGCTTTCTTT

J gene: TRBJ2-7
D gene: TRBD2
V gene: TRBV9
clone size: few
CDR3 protein: CASSVGAGGSDYEQYF
CDR3 DNA: TGTGCCAGCAGCGTAGGGGCGGGGGGCTCCGACTACGAGCAGTACTTC

J gene: TRBJ2-5
D gene: .
V gene: TRBV7-2
clone size: .
CDR3 protein: CASSFERETQYF
CDR3 DNA: TGTGCCAGCAGCTTCGAAAGGGAGACCCAGTACTTC

J gene: TRBJ2-1
D gene: .
V gene: TRBV5-5
clone size: once
CDR3 protein: CASSLGLHNEQFF
CDR3 DNA: TGTGCCAGCAGCTTGGGGCTCCACAATGAGCAGTTCTTC

J gene: TRBJ2-3
D gene: TRBD1
V gene: TRBV7-2
clone size: .
CDR3 protein: CASSFATGGDTQYF
CDR3 DNA: TGTGCCAGCAGCTTTGCGACAGGGGGGGATACGCAGTATTTT

J gene: TRBJ2-4
D gene: .
V gene: TRBV7-2
clone size: few
CDR3 protein: CASSPTPVPAKNIQYF
CDR3 DNA: TGTGCCAGCAGCCCCACGCCCGTCCCCGCCAAAAACATTCAGTACTTC

J gene: TRBJ2-1
D gene: .
V gene: TRBV29-1
clone size: .
CDR3 protein: CSSKQGGGSSYNEQFF
CDR3 DNA: TGCAGCTCTAAGCAGGGGGGAGGGTCCTCCTACAATGAGCAGTTCTTC

J gene: TRBJ2-1
D gene: .
V gene: TRBV4-3
clone size: .
CDR3 protein: CASSQFRGVGEQFF
CDR3 DNA: TGCGCCAGCAGCCAATTCAGAGGGGTCGGTGAGCAGTTCTTC

J gene: TRBJ2-3
D gene: TRBD2
V gene: TRBV27
clone size: many
CDR3 protein: CASNSGGAQDTQYF
CDR3 DNA: TGTGCCAGCAATAGCGGGGGGGCCCAAGATACGCAGTATTTT

J gene: TRBJ2-1
D gene: TRBD2
V gene: TRBV6-2/TRBV6-3
clone size: many
CDR3 protein: CASSYSRPSGRPNEQFF
CDR3 DNA: TGTGCCAGCAGTTACTCACGCCCTAGCGGGAGACCCAATGAGCAGTTCTTC

J gene: TRBJ2-1
D gene: TRBD2
V gene: TRBV4-1
clone size: .
CDR3 protein: CASRHAPGTTLLEQFF
CDR3 DNA: TGCGCCAGCAGACACGCTCCCGGGACTACCCTTCTTGAGCAGTTCTTC

J gene: TRBJ1-5
D gene: .
V gene: TRBV12-3/TRBV12-4
clone size: .
CDR3 protein: CASSLFRGEQPQHF
CDR3 DNA: TGTGCCAGCAGTTTGTTCCGCGGAGAACAGCCCCAGCATTTT

J gene: TRBJ2-3
D gene: TRBD2
V gene: TRBV11-1
clone size: many
CDR3 protein: CASSPLAVETDTQYF
CDR3 DNA: TGTGCCAGCAGCCCGCTAGCGGTGGAGACAGATACGCAGTATTTT

J gene: TRBJ2-3
D gene: TRBD2
V gene: TRBV28
clone size: .
CDR3 protein: CASDQASGRADTQYF
CDR3 DNA: TGTGCCAGCGACCAGGCTAGCGGGAGGGCAGATACGCAGTATTTT

J gene: TRBJ2-1
D gene: .
V gene: TRBV20-1
clone size: .
CDR3 protein: CSARGTTVTYNEQFF
CDR3 DNA: TGCAGTGCTAGAGGGACTACAGTAACCTACAATGAGCAGTTCTTC

J gene: TRBJ1-1
D gene: .
V gene: TRBV20-1
clone size: few
CDR3 protein: CSARAGSTEAFF
CDR3 DNA: TGCAGTGCTAGGGCGGGTTCCACTGAAGCTTTCTTT

J gene: TRBJ1-3
D gene: TRBD1
V gene: TRBV4-3
clone size: few
CDR3 protein: CASSRDRLSGNTIYF
CDR3 DNA: TGCGCCAGCAGCCGGGACAGACTCTCTGGAAACACCATATATTTT

J gene: TRBJ2-5
D gene: .
V gene: TRBV7-2
clone size: few
CDR3 protein: CASSPNSGETQYF
CDR3 DNA: TGTGCCAGCAGCCCGAACAGTGGGGAGACCCAGTACTTC

J gene: TRBJ2-1
D gene: .
V gene: TRBV20-1
clone size: few
CDR3 protein: CSASGGVSYNEQFF
CDR3 DNA: TGCAGTGCTAGCGGGGGAGTCTCCTACAATGAGCAGTTCTTC

J gene: TRBJ2-3
D gene: TRBD2
V gene: TRBV5-8
clone size: .
CDR3 protein: CASSKRESTDTQYF
CDR3 DNA: TGTGCCAGCAGCAAGCGGGAGAGCACAGATACGCAGTATTTT

J gene: TRBJ1-4
D gene: .
V gene: TRBV7-6
clone size: .
CDR3 protein: CASSSGQANEKLFF
CDR3 DNA: TGTGCCAGCAGCTCGGGGCAGGCAAATGAAAAACTGTTTTTT

J gene: TRBJ1-2
D gene: .
V gene: TRBV12-3/TRBV12-4
clone size: many
CDR3 protein: CASGVYGRQGYGYTF
CDR3 DNA: TGTGCCAGCGGAGTTTATGGTCGGCAGGGGTATGGCTACACCTTC

J gene: TRBJ2-3
D gene: TRBD1
V gene: TRBV24-1
clone size: many
CDR3 protein: CATSDSPGQGTDTQYF
CDR3 DNA: TGTGCCACCAGTGACTCCCCGGGACAGGGAACAGATACGCAGTATTTT

J gene: TRBJ2-1
D gene: TRBD2
V gene: TRBV29-1
clone size: few
CDR3 protein: CSVRGSGGPIEQFF
CDR3 DNA: TGCAGCGTGAGGGGTAGCGGGGGACCTATAGAGCAGTTCTTC

J gene: TRBJ1-6
D gene: .
V gene: TRBV20-1
clone size: .
CDR3 protein: CSARDDPNSPLHF
CDR3 DNA: TGCAGTGCTAGAGATGACCCGAATTCACCCCTCCACTTT

J gene: TRBJ2-1
D gene: TRBD1
V gene: TRBV7-7
clone size: .
CDR3 protein: CASSSLDRGLDNEQFF
CDR3 DNA: TGTGCTAGCAGCTCCCTAGACAGGGGGCTCGACAATGAGCAGTTCTTC

J gene: TRBJ2-1
D gene: TRBD2
V gene: TRBV10-3
clone size: many
CDR3 protein: CAISGTSASNEQFF
CDR3 DNA: TGTGCCATCAGTGGGACTAGCGCGAGCAATGAGCAGTTCTTC

J gene: TRBJ1-2
D gene: .
V gene: TRBV20-1
clone size: .
CDR3 protein: CSARWQGFNYGYTF
CDR3 DNA: TGCAGTGCTAGGTGGCAGGGTTTTAACTATGGCTACACCTTC

J gene: TRBJ2-6
D gene: .
V gene: TRBV5-1
clone size: .
CDR3 protein: CASREPGANVLTF
CDR3 DNA: TGCGCCAGCAGGGAACCTGGGGCCAACGTCCTGACTTTC

J gene: TRBJ2-3
D gene: TRBD1
V gene: TRBV18
clone size: .
CDR3 protein: CASSLQGPGADTQYF
CDR3 DNA: TGTGCCAGCTCACTACAGGGGCCCGGGGCAGATACGCAGTATTTT

J gene: TRBJ1-5
D gene: .
V gene: TRBV4-1
clone size: few
CDR3 protein: CASSQDNNGILSNQPQHF
CDR3 DNA: TGCGCCAGCAGCCAGGACAACAACGGGATTCTTAGCAATCAGCCCCAGCATTTT

J gene: TRBJ2-1
D gene: .
V gene: TRBV20-1
clone size: few
CDR3 protein: CSARRFRDNEQFF
CDR3 DNA: TGCAGTGCTAGACGGTTCAGGGACAATGAGCAGTTCTTC

J gene: TRBJ2-7
D gene: TRBD2
V gene: TRBV7-9
clone size: many
CDR3 protein: CASSPGLAGVYEQYF
CDR3 DNA: TGTGCCAGCAGCCCTGGACTAGCGGGAGTCTACGAGCAGTACTTC

J gene: TRBJ1-1
D gene: .
V gene: TRBV12-3/TRBV12-4
clone size: many
CDR3 protein: CATRRVSAFF
CDR3 DNA: TGTGCCACCCGACGGGTGTCTGCTTTCTTT

J gene: TRBJ2-5
D gene: TRBD2
V gene: TRBV28
clone size: few
CDR3 protein: CASSFSLGLAGGPETQYF
CDR3 DNA: TGTGCCAGCAGTTTCTCCCTGGGACTAGCGGGAGGGCCAGAGACCCAGTACTTC

J gene: TRBJ2-2
D gene: .
V gene: TRBV7-2
clone size: many
CDR3 protein: CASSLSSGTANTGELFF
CDR3 DNA: TGTGCCAGCAGCTTATCATCAGGGACGGCGAACACCGGGGAGCTGTTTTTT

J gene: TRBJ2-1
D gene: .
V gene: TRBV5-1
clone size: few
CDR3 protein: CASSWEDHYNEQFF
CDR3 DNA: TGCGCCAGCAGCTGGGAGGATCACTACAATGAGCAGTTCTTC

J gene: TRBJ2-3
D gene: TRBD2
V gene: TRBV20-1
clone size: few
CDR3 protein: CSAPPRAGVGDTQYF
CDR3 DNA: TGCAGTGCTCCGCCCAGGGCGGGAGTGGGAGATACGCAGTATTTT

J gene: TRBJ1-2
D gene: .
V gene: TRBV29-1
clone size: many
CDR3 protein: CSVGGVGDYGYTF
CDR3 DNA: TGCAGCGTTGGAGGGGTAGGTGACTATGGCTACACCTTC

J gene: TRBJ2-2
D gene: .
V gene: TRBV7-6
clone size: .
CDR3 protein: CASSSRDKNTGELFF
CDR3 DNA: TGTGCCAGCAGCTCCCGAGACAAGAACACCGGGGAGCTGTTTTTT

J gene: TRBJ1-1
D gene: .
V gene: TRBV3-1
clone size: .
CDR3 protein: CASQDRWVNTEAFF
CDR3 DNA: TGTGCCTCCCAGGACCGATGGGTGAACACTGAAGCTTTCTTT

J gene: TRBJ1-4
D gene: TRBD1
V gene: TRBV6-5
clone size: .
CDR3 protein: CASSYSLTRGHNEKLFF
CDR3 DNA: TGTGCCAGCAGTTACTCGTTGACCAGGGGGCATAATGAAAAACTGTTTTTT

J gene: TRBJ2-4
D gene: .
V gene: TRBV4-3
clone size: few
CDR3 protein: CASSQVREGLAKNIQYF
CDR3 DNA: TGCGCCAGCAGCCAAGTCCGAGAGGGACTAGCCAAAAACATTCAGTACTTC

J gene: TRBJ2-7
D gene: TRBD2
V gene: TRBV3-1
clone size: .
CDR3 protein: CASSQGPSGYEQYF
CDR3 DNA: TGTGCCAGCAGCCAAGGCCCTAGCGGCTACGAGCAGTACTTC

J gene: TRBJ2-1
D gene: TRBD2
V gene: TRBV3-1
clone size: few
CDR3 protein: CASSYSSGSSQFF
CDR3 DNA: TGTGCCAGCAGCTATTCTAGCGGATCAAGCCAGTTCTTC